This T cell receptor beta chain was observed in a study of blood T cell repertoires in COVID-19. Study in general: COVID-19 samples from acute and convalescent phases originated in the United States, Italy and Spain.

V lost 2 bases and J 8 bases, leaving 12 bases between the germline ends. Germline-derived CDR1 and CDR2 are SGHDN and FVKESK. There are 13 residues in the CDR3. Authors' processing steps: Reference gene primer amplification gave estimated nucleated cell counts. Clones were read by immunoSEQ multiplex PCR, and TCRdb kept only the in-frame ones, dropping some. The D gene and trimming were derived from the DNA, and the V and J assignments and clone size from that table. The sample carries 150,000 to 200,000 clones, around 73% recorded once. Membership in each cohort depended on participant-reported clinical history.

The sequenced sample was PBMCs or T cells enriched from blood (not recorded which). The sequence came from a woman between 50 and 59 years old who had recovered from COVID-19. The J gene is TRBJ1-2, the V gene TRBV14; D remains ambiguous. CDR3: CASSQQPSGGYTF. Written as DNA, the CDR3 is TGTGCCAGCAGCCAACAGCCGTCCGGGGGCTACACCTTC.